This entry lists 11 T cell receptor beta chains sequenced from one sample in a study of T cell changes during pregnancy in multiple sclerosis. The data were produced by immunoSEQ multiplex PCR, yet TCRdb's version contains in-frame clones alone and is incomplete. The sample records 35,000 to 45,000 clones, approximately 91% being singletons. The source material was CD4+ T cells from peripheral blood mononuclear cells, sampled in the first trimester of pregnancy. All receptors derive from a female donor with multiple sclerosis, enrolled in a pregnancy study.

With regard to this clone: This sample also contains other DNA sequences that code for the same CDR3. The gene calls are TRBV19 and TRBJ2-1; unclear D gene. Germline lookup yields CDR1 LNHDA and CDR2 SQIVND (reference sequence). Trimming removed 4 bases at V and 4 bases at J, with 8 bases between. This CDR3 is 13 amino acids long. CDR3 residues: CASSSGSYNEQFF. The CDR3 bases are TGTGCCAGTAGTAGTGGCTCTTACAATGAGCAGTTCTTC.

CDR3 sequence reads: CASSLDHRGNYGYTF. The CDR3 nucleotides read TGTGCCAGCAGCTTAGATCACAGGGGGAACTATGGCTACACCTTC. The chain recombines TRBV11-2 with TRBJ1-2; 8 bases are a match to TRBD1. The J segment lost 2 bases and the V segment lost 0 bases, leaving 2 bases of the junction unmatched. CDR3 length: 15 amino acids. Germline CDR1 SGHAT, CDR2 FQNNGV.

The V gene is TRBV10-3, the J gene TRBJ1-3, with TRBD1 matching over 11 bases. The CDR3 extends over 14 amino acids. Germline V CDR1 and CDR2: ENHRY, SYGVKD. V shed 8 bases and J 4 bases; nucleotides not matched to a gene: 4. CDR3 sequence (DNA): TGTGCCATCGGACAGGGGGCATCGGGAAACACCATATATTTT. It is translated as CAIGQGASGNTIYF.

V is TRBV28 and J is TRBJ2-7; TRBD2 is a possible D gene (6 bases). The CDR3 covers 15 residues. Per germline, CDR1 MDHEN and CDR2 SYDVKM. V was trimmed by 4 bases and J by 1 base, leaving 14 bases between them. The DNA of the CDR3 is TGTGCCAGCAGTTCCTCCGGGACTCCGTCCTACGAGCAGTACTTC. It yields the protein CASSSSGTPSYEQYF.

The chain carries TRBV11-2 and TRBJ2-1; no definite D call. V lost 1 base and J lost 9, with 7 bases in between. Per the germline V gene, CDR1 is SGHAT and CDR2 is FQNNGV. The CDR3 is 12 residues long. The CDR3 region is CASSLGAREQFF. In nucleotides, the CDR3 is TGTGCCAGCAGCTTAGGGGCGCGTGAGCAGTTCTTC.

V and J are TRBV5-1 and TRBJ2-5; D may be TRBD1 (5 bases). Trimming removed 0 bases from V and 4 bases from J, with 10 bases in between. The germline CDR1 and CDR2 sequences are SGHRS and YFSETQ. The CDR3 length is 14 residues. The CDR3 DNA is TGCGCCAGCAGCTTGGGACAGCCGGGAGAGACCCAGTACTTC. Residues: CASSLGQPGETQYF.

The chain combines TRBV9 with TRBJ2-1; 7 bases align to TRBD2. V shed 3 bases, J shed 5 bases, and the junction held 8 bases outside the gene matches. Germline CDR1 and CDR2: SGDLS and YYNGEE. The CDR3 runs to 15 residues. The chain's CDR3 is CASSAPGLPNNEQFF. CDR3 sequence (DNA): TGTGCCAGCAGCGCTCCGGGACTACCCAACAATGAGCAGTTCTTC.

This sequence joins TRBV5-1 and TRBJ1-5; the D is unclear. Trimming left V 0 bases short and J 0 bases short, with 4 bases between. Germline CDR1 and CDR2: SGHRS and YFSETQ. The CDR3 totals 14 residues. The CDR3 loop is CASSLDGSNQPQHF. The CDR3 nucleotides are TGCGCCAGCAGCTTGGACGGTAGCAATCAGCCCCAGCATTTT.

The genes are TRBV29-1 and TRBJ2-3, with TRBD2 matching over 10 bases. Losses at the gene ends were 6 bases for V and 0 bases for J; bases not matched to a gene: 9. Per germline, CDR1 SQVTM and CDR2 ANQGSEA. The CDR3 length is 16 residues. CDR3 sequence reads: CSVLGVTSGSTDTQYF. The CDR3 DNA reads TGCAGCGTCCTGGGGGTGACTAGCGGGAGCACAGATACGCAGTATTTT.

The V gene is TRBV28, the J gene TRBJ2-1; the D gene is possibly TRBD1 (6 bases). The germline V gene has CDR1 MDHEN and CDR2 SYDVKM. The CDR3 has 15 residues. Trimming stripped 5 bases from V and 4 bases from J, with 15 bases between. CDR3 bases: TGTGCCAGCAGTCCCGCCCGGCAGGGGTACAATGAGCAGTTCTTC. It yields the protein CASSPARQGYNEQFF. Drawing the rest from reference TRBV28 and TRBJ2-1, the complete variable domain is DVKVTQSSRYLVKRTGEKVFLECVQDMDHENMFWYRQDPGLGLRLIYFSYDVKMKEKGDIPEGYSVSREKKERFSLILESASTNQTSMYLCASSPARQGYNEQFFGPGTRLTVL.

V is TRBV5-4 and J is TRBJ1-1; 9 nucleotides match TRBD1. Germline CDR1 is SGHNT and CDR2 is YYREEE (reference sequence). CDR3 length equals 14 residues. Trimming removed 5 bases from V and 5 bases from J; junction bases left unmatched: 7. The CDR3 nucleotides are TGTGCCAGCAGACCTCCGGGACAGGGAACTGAAGCTTTCTTT. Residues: CASRPPGQGTEAFF.